The clone carrying this T cell receptor (beta chain) turned up a few times. This sample is drawn from a study of OX40 agonist ivuxolimab in advanced cancers. Some clones are missing from TCRdb's copy, which holds only in-frame ones; the method was immunoSEQ multiplex PCR. The sample has 57,000 or so clones, around 86% seen once. Trimming at V came to 0 bases and at J to 12 bases, leaving 7 bases not matched to a gene. This CDR3 contains 13 residues. Looked up from germline, CDR1 is LNHNV and CDR2 is YYDKDF (reference sequence). The TCR comes from an adult with an advanced solid tumor such as melanoma, head and neck, liver or kidney cancer. The sample consisted of CD4+ or CD8+ T cells sorted from blood, taken in a trial of the OX40 agonist ivuxolimab. V is TRBV15 and J is TRBJ1-2; TRBD1 matches 7 bases. This CDR3 reads CATSRDEEQGNTF. The CDR3, as DNA: TGTGCCACCAGCAGAGATGAAGAACAGGGGAACACCTTC.